This T cell receptor (beta chain) is from a study of Ad26.COV2.S vaccination and SARS-CoV-2 variants (dated by TCRdb to the early 2020s). About the full investigation: Donors in the vaccine arm were drawn from COV1001, a phase I-IIa trial of Ad26.COV2.S in healthy adults that was multicentre, randomized, double-blind and placebo-controlled. Trial participants were randomized into five groups of five, in which low-dose or high-dose Ad26.COV2.S was given once or twice, or placebo was given on both occasions. Blinding of investigators to trial group allocation was maintained during experiments and outcome assessment. Dosing of Ad26.COV2.S was intramuscular, at either 5x10^10 or 1x10^11 viral particles, delivered as one shot or as two shots spaced 56 days apart. Sequencing of the TCRbeta repertoire served to evaluate the specificity and breadth of SARS-CoV-2-reactive T cell receptors following Ad26.COV2.S vaccination. A total of about 30 samples were included in the TCR-sequenced set, comprising some 20 Ad26.COV2.S vaccine recipients, 5 placebo recipients and 8 SARS-CoV-2 convalescent individuals.

The meaning of the sample's treatment or condition label: roughly 18 received Ad26.COV2.S at low or high dose, single or two shots; about 5 received placebo; per-sample allocation not given. Repertoires of vaccine and placebo recipients were sequenced from samples taken on day 63 after the first injection. In Cohort 1b, around 25 adults aged 18-55 years were enrolled at a single site in Boston, USA, between 29 July and 7 August 2020. Ad26.COV2.S was a replication-incompetent adenovirus type 26 vector that expressed a prefusion-stabilized SARS-CoV-2 spike protein derived from the original Wuhan strain. The immunoSEQ Assay was used to sequence TCRbeta CDR3 regions. After extraction, genomic DNA underwent amplification by bias-controlled multiplex PCR, followed by high-throughput sequencing. Per the original workflow: To quantify the absolute abundance of every unique TCRbeta CDR3 region, sequences were collapsed and filtered. T cell fraction was estimated by normalization of TCRbeta template counts to usable DNA, with usable DNA being measured through amplification of reference genes present in all nucleated cells. Repertoire TCRs were annotated as SARS-CoV-2-specific when V gene, CDR3 amino acid sequence and J gene were exactly matched to a known reactive TCR set. The reference SARS-CoV-2 TCR set was obtained from MIRA and was filtered for enrichment in COVID-19-positive ImmuneCODE repertoires, whereby public or cross-reactive TCRs were removed. Drawing on the MIRA antigens, annotated TCRs were analysed further at the level of specific ORF or position within ORF. Depth was the summed frequency of annotated unique rearrangements, while breadth was defined as annotated unique rearrangements over total unique productive rearrangements. Two-sided Wilcoxon rank-sum tests were used to compare TCR breadth between groups. The clones in this table, taken by TCRdb from immuneACCESS, are in-frame only. Not every clone is retained; where verified, under half of the shortfall comes from an unresolved V gene, and the cause of the rest is unknown. The V and J calls and clone size are taken from that table; D and trimming were inferred from the DNA. This sample holds 300,000 to 400,000 clones; around 83% were observed only once. The leading ten clones occupy less than 4% of the sample.

A note on this clone: The target of this receptor is not known. Base qualities are not provided; no much larger clone lies one nucleotide away.

The study at large found these results: After vaccination, spike-specific CD8+ and CD4+ T cell responses were reported to show substantial breadth. The study lacked the statistical power to compare responses across vaccine doses or regimens. The authors noted that the TCR breadth and depth analyses may have underestimated total T cell responses. Ad26.COV2.S recipients had higher spike-specific TCR breadth than placebo recipients (P = 0.0014). Vaccine and placebo recipients had comparable non-spike TCR breadth, which fits with the vaccine containing only spike.

The sample in question was peripheral blood, obtained in a trial of Ad26.COV2.S vaccine versus placebo. The receptor was derived from a person aged 18 to 59 who received the Ad26.COV2.S COVID-19 vaccine or a placebo.

The DNA sequence follows: TGTGCCAGCTCAGGCGGGGAGACTAGCACAGATACGCAGTATTTT. It is translated as CASSGGETSTDTQYF. The V gene is TRBV18 and the J gene is TRBJ2-3, and the D gene may be TRBD2, 6 bases matching. The germline V gene sets CDR1 to KGHSH and CDR2 to LQKENI. The CDR3 spans 15 residues, from the cysteine through the phenylalanine. Here the CDR3 DNA is all that survives: 45 bases in frame from base 1. Relative to germline, V is 5 bases shorter and J is 0 bases shorter, with 12 bases between their ends.